Each of the 8 T cell receptor beta chains below was sequenced from the same sample in a study of post-analysis software for immune sequencing data (dated by TCRdb to about 2015). Study-wide findings and limitations: Significantly higher frequencies in patients than in controls were found for five or six TRBV segments, including TRBV5-6, TRBV5-1 and TRBV20-1.

The library was prepared using PCR. Sequencing used an Illumina HiSeq 2500. To reduce PCR and sequencing biases, unique molecular identifiers were built into the TCR beta cDNA libraries. Starting from the raw public reads, TCRdb applied fastp trimming at Q25, assembled clones with MiXCR and retained in-frame beta chains. All rows with the same CDR3 protein become a single entry with the most common DNA and genes. In all, the sample holds more than 450,000 distinct CDR3 sequences, and approximately 31% of those were seen once. 4.5% to 7.5% of the sample is taken by the ten largest. Their antigens remain unidentified. Sample: blood. Source of these receptors: a girl aged 2-17 years with multiple sclerosis.

The J gene is TRBJ2-1, the V gene TRBV20-1; D is tentatively TRBD1 or TRBD2 (7 bases each). This CDR3 has 17 residues. Trimming left V 0 bases short and J 8 bases short, with 23 bases between. The germline gives CDR1 DFQATT, CDR2 SNEGSKA (reference sequence). CDR3 nucleotides: TGCAGTGCTAGAGATCGGTCCAGGGGGGGCCTTGGCGATGAGCAGTTCTTC. Amino acids: CSARDRSRGGLGDEQFF.

The chain employs TRBV7-2 and TRBJ2-1, with D perhaps given as TRBD1 or TRBD2 (5 bases each). The germline V gene has CDR1 SGHTA and CDR2 FQGNSA. Trimming removed 1 base from V and 10 bases from J, with 14 bases in between. The CDR3 has 14 residues. The CDR3 here is CASSLEGYGNEQFF. DNA of the CDR3: TGTGCCAGCAGCTTAGAGGGGTACGGGAACGAGCAGTTCTTC.

J is TRBJ2-1 and V is TRBV16, with 15 nucleotides matching TRBD2. V lost 1 base to trimming and J lost 6 bases; unmatched junction nucleotides: 1. Germline V gene data show CDR1 as KGHSY and CDR2 as FQNENV. The CDR3 totals 16 residues. CDR3 amino acids: CASSQLGLAGGNEQFF. The CDR3 coding sequence is TGTGCCAGCAGCCAATTGGGACTAGCGGGGGGCAATGAGCAGTTCTTC.

This clonotype has more than one count but fewer than ten. The V call is TRBV4-1, the J call TRBJ2-7, with TRBD1 identical over 7 bases. This CDR3 has 19 residues. CDR1 is MGHRA, CDR2 YSYEKL, per germline. The J segment lost 9 bases and the V segment lost 0 bases, leaving 23 bases of the junction unmatched. CDR3 sequence: CASSQDPFLQTGWIDGQYF. Here the CDR3 DNA reads TGCGCCAGCAGCCAAGATCCGTTCCTTCAGACAGGGTGGATCGACGGGCAGTACTTC.

This clonotype was counted a single time. V and J are TRBV12-3 or TRBV12-4 and TRBJ2-3; D unclear. The CDR3 spans 14 residues. Between the trimmed V and J ends, which lost 1 base and 4 bases, there was a span of 9 bases. CDR3 DNA: TGTGCCAGCAGTTTAGGAATAGTCGCAGATACGCAGTATTTT. This translates into CASSLGIVADTQYF.

The rearrangement links TRBV7-6 to TRBJ1-1; D possibly corresponds to TRBD1 (6 bases). Germline V gene sequence: CDR1 SGHVS, CDR2 FNYEAQ. V gave up 3 bases and J gave up 6 bases, with 14 bases separating them. The CDR3 has 14 residues. The CDR3 spells CASSFISGGSEAFF. CDR3 coding DNA: TGTGCCAGCAGCTTCATTAGTGGGGGCTCTGAAGCTTTCTTT.

This clonotype was picked up a small number of times. This rearrangement joins TRBV6-6 to TRBJ1-6; tentatively, D is TRBD1 (6 bases). Trimming cost V 6 bases and J 6 bases, with 12 bases left between them. CDR3 length: 14 amino acids. Germline V gene lookup returns CDR1 MNHNY and CDR2 SVGAGI (reference sequence). The CDR3 here is CASSPGQSNSPLHF. The CDR3 DNA sequence: TGTGCCAGCAGCCCTGGACAGTCTAATTCACCCCTCCACTTT.

V usage is TRBV28 and J usage is TRBJ2-6; D may correspond to TRBD1 or TRBD2 (5 bases each). The CDR3 runs 16 residues. Germline V gives CDR1 MDHEN, CDR2 SYDVKM. Trimming pared 5 bases from V and 0 bases from J, leaving 11 bases between. The CDR3 region is CASSDAGSSGANVLTF. CDR3 coding DNA: TGTGCCAGCAGTGACGCAGGGAGCTCTGGGGCCAACGTCCTGACTTTC. The entire variable domain, with the rest obtained from reference TRBV28 and TRBJ2-6, is as follows: DVKVTQSSRYLVKRTGEKVFLECVQDMDHENMFWYRQDPGLGLRLIYFSYDVKMKEKGDIPEGYSVSREKKERFSLILESASTNQTSMYLCASSDAGSSGANVLTFGAGSRLTVL.